One and the same sample provided the 21 T cell receptor beta chains below, sequenced in a study of shared T cell receptors in the human thymus. Repertoires were generated with immunoSEQ multiplex PCR, while TCRdb's copy carries only in-frame clones and drops some. The table lists fewer than 700,000 clones, 88% of them singletons. A further study also used this sample, focusing on human thymus T cells.

Material for sequencing was thymocytes. The receptors come from a boy less than two years old with a congenital heart defect.

The chain has TRBV5-6 and TRBJ1-1; D is undetermined. Germline assignment: CDR1 SGHDT and CDR2 YYEEEE. The V gene lost 4 bases and the J gene lost 5 bases, with 15 bases spanning the gap. The CDR3 has 14 amino acids. CDR3: CASSVEGGRTEAFF. In DNA, the CDR3 is TGTGCCAGCAGCGTCGAAGGAGGGCGAACTGAAGCTTTCTTT.

The chain is built from TRBV6-1 and TRBJ2-7; 11 nucleotides align to TRBD2. Germline lookup yields CDR1 MNHNS and CDR2 SASEGT. The CDR3 totals 17 residues. Trimming cost V 4 bases and J 2 bases; bases outside gene matches: 10. DNA for the CDR3: TGTGCCAGCAGTGGAGACCGACTAGCGGGATTTCCCTACGAGCAGTACTTC. Protein sequence: CASSGDRLAGFPYEQYF.

The chain has TRBV11-1 and TRBJ2-5; weak D call: TRBD1 (6 bases). Gene TRBJ2-7 matches the end of the DNA better, so the J call may be wrong. This CDR3 has 13 residues. In germline, CDR1 is SGHAT, CDR2 FQDESV (reference sequence). The CDR3 DNA reads TGTGCCAGCAGCTTAGAGGGGGCCTACGAGCAGTACTTC. Translation gives CASSLEGAYEQYF.

The chain is built from TRBV27 and TRBJ1-4; possible D gene TRBD1, 5 bases. Germline CDR1 MNHEY, CDR2 SMNVEV (reference sequence). The CDR3 has 14 amino acids. The V end lost 3 bases, the J end lost 7 bases, and 12 bases lay between the germline ends. CDR3 in DNA: TGTGCCAGCAGTTTGGGGGGGGATGTTGAAAAACTGTTTTTT. This sequence encodes CASSLGGDVEKLFF.

CDR3 sequence (DNA): TGTGCCAGCAGTCAGGACAGCCTAGCTAGGGGCTACGAGCAGTACTTC. It translates to CASSQDSLARGYEQYF. The V and J genes are TRBV6-4 and TRBJ2-7; D may be TRBD1 (6 bases). Germline CDR1 reads MRHNA; CDR2 reads SNTAGT. The V end lost 5 bases, the J end lost 3 bases, and 20 bases lay between the germline ends. CDR3 length equals 16 residues.

This chain joins TRBV14 and TRBJ1-4; D is perhaps TRBD1 (6 bases). The CDR3 has 18 amino acids. With 3 bases removed from V and 0 bases from J, the gap between germline ends came to 17 bases. CDR1 SGHDN and CDR2 FVKESK come from the germline V gene. CDR3 amino acids: CASSQGAFRFATNEKLFF. In DNA form, the CDR3 reads TGTGCCAGCAGCCAGGGGGCCTTCCGATTTGCAACTAATGAAAAACTGTTTTTT.

The chain combines TRBV4-1 with TRBJ1-6; weak D call: TRBD1 (5 bases). The length of the CDR3 is 13 residues. Trimming pared 3 bases from V and 11 bases from J, leaving 11 bases between. In germline, CDR1 is MGHRA, CDR2 YSYEKL. The CDR3 DNA is TGCGCCAGCAGCCACACGACAGCTACACCCCTCCACTTT. It encodes CASSHTTATPLHF.

This chain links TRBV10-3 with TRBJ2-5, with D perhaps TRBD2 (5 bases). Trimming took off 7 bases at V and 2 bases at J, with 11 bases between the two ends. The CDR3 is made up of 13 amino acids. Germline values: CDR1 ENHRY, CDR2 SYGVKD. CDR3 sequence (DNA): TGTGCCATCATGGTGGAGGAGCAAGAGACCCAGTACTTC. Protein product: CAIMVEEQETQYF.

This chain connects TRBV9 to TRBJ2-3; TRBD2 matches 14 bases. V lost 3 bases to trimming and J lost 5 bases; unmatched junction nucleotides: 8. Germline CDR1 reads SGDLS; CDR2 reads YYNGEE. The CDR3 spans 17 residues. The DNA of the CDR3 is TGTGCCAGCAGCGCGGAGACTAGCGGGAGGGCCGGAGATACGCAGTATTTT. It yields the protein CASSAETSGRAGDTQYF.

The gene calls are TRBV6-6 and TRBJ2-3; the match to TRBD2 covers 13 bases. Germline lookup yields CDR1 MNHNY and CDR2 SVGAGI (reference sequence). This CDR3 has 15 residues. The V gene end was trimmed by 5 bases and the J gene end by 5 bases; junction bases not matched to a gene: 4. DNA of the CDR3: TGTGCCAGCAGTGCGGGACTAGCGGGGAGAGATACGCAGTATTTT. Its translation: CASSAGLAGRDTQYF.

This CDR3 reads CASSLGEEYEQYF. Written as DNA, the CDR3 is TGTGCCAGTTCCTTGGGGGAGGAATACGAGCAGTACTTC. The chain uses TRBV27 and TRBJ2-7; a possible D gene is TRBD2 (6 bases). CDR3 length: 13 residues. The germline V and J ends were trimmed by 9 bases and 4 bases, with 16 bases remaining between them. Germline V gene data show CDR1 as MNHEY and CDR2 as SMNVEV (reference sequence).

The chain uses TRBV27 and TRBJ1-3, with D hard to call. The CDR3 consists of 14 residues. Germline-derived CDR1 and CDR2 are MNHEY and SMNVEV (reference sequence). The germline V and J ends were trimmed by 4 bases and 6 bases, with 13 bases remaining between them. The CDR3 reads CASSSGAWKNTIYF. For the CDR3, the DNA is TGTGCCAGCAGTTCGGGAGCCTGGAAAAACACCATATATTTT.

This sequence joins TRBV14 and TRBJ2-7, with 9 bases aligning to TRBD1. The CDR3 has 16 residues. The germline V gene has CDR1 SGHDN and CDR2 FVKESK. J lost 4 bases, V lost 3 bases, and 10 bases had no gene match. As DNA, the CDR3 is TGTGCCAGCAGCCAGGGGTACCGGGACAGGGAGTACGAGCAGTACTTC. Protein product: CASSQGYRDREYEQYF.

This clone turned up a few times. The chain recombines TRBV5-1 with TRBJ2-7, with D possibly TRBD2 on 5 matching bases. V was trimmed by 4 bases and J by 2 bases, leaving 16 bases between them. The CDR3 loop spans 15 amino acids. Germline V gene lookup returns CDR1 SGHRS and CDR2 YFSETQ. The CDR3 here is CASSRLRTDPYEQYF. The CDR3 coding sequence is TGCGCCAGCAGCCGTTTGAGGACTGACCCCTACGAGCAGTACTTC.

As concerns this clone: Other DNA sequences in the same sample also yield this CDR3. The V call is TRBV6-6, the J call TRBJ2-7, with D tentatively TRBD1 (5 bases). Germline CDR1 and CDR2: MNHNY and SVGAGI (reference sequence). Deletions cut 7 bases from V and 9 bases from J, with 25 bases between. The CDR3 extends over 15 amino acids. CDR3 nucleotides: TGTGCCAGCACAGGGCGTCCCGGGCCACGTATCGGGCAGTACTTC. It specifies CASTGRPGPRIGQYF.

The chain carries TRBV21-1 and TRBJ2-7; the D call of TRBD2 is as the table states it, not checked on the DNA. TRBV21-1 is noted as a pseudogene. The length of the CDR3 is 21 residues. Here the CDR3 DNA reads TGTGCCAGCAGCAAAGTCTGCCAGGGCCGGGGACTAGCGGGGAGCTCCTACGAGCAGTACTTC. It codes for CASSKVCQGRGLAGSSYEQYF.

This chain connects TRBV29-1 to TRBJ2-3; possibly TRBD2 for D (5 bases). V gave up 2 bases and J gave up 2 bases, with 29 bases separating them. This CDR3 region has 20 residues. Germline loops: CDR1 SQVTM, CDR2 ANQGSEA. For the CDR3, the DNA is TGCAGCGTTGAAACCCCAAGTGCACCACCCCCCCCACGGGACACAGATACGCAGTATTTT. It specifies CSVETPSAPPPPRDTDTQYF.

The rearrangement joins TRBV13 to TRBJ2-3, with TRBD1 as a possible D gene (6 bases). The CDR3 runs 14 residues. Germline assignment: CDR1 PRHDT and CDR2 FYEKMQ (reference sequence). Deletions cut 4 bases from V and 6 bases from J, with 14 bases between. The CDR3: CASSSGQISDTQYF. For the CDR3, the DNA is TGTGCCAGCAGCTCGGGACAAATATCCGATACGCAGTATTTT.

V usage is TRBV15 and J usage is TRBJ1-5, with 7 bases that match TRBD1. Unmatched junction bases numbered 6, after V lost 1 base and J lost 9 bases. From germline, CDR1 is LNHNV and CDR2 YYDKDF (reference sequence). The CDR3 is made up of 14 amino acids. CDR3 sequence (DNA): TGTGCCACCAGCAGAGGGGACAGTCTCGGGCCCCAGCATTTT. This gives the protein CATSRGDSLGPQHF.

This chain joins TRBV6-1 and TRBJ1-2; 8 bases agree with TRBD1. Germline V CDR1 and CDR2: MNHNS, SASEGT. Trimming at V came to 3 bases and at J to 7 bases, leaving 13 bases not matched to a gene. The CDR3 has 16 residues. The CDR3: CASSDGRQGLRGGYTF. As DNA, the CDR3 is TGTGCCAGCAGTGACGGTAGACAGGGGCTTCGAGGTGGCTACACCTTC.

This chain uses TRBV6-5 with TRBJ2-7, with 12 bases matching TRBD2. V lost 6 bases and J lost 3; bases outside the gene matches: 6. The length of the CDR3 is 15 residues. Per the germline V gene, CDR1 is MNHEY and CDR2 is SVGAGI. DNA for the CDR3: TGTGCCAGCAGCCGCACTAGCGGGGGGAGCTACGAGCAGTACTTC. Protein product: CASSRTSGGSYEQYF.